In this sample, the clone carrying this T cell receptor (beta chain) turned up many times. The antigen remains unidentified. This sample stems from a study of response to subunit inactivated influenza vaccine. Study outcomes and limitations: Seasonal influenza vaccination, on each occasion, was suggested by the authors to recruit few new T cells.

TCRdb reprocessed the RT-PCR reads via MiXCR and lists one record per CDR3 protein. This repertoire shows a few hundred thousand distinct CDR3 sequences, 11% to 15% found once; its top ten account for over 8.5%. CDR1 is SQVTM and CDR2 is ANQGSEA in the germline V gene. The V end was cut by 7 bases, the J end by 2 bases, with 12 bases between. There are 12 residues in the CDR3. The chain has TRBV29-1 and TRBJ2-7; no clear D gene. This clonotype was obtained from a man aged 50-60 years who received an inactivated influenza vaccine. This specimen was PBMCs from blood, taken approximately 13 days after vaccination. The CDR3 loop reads CSAGKRAYEQYF. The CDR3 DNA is TGCAGCGCCGGAAAAAGGGCCTACGAGCAGTACTTC.